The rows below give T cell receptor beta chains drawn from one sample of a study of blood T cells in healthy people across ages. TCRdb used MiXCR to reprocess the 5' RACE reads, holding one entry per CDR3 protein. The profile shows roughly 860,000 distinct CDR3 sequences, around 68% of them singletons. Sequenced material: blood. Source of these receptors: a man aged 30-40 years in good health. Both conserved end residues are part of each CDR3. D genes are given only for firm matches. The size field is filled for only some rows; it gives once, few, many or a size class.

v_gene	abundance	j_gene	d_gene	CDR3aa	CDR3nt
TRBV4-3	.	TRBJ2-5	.	CASSQDPNRETQYF	TGCGCCAGCAGCCAAGACCCTAACCGGGAGACCCAGTACTTC
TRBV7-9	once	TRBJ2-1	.	CASSLTGSPYNEQFF	TGTGCCAGCAGCTTAACAGGGTCACCCTACAATGAGCAGTTCTTC
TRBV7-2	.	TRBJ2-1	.	CASSIIRGNEQFF	TGTGCCAGCAGCATCATCAGGGGCAATGAGCAGTTCTTC
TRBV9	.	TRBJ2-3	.	CASSVGGRYSTDTQYF	TGTGCCAGCAGCGTAGGCGGCAGATATAGCACAGATACGCAGTATTTT
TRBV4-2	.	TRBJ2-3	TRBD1	CASSPGWTGITDTQYF	TGTGCCAGCAGCCCCGGTTGGACAGGTATCACAGATACGCAGTATTTT
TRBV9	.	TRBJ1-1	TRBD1	CASSVEDRGPRAEAFF	TGTGCCAGCAGCGTAGAGGACAGGGGCCCTAGGGCTGAAGCTTTCTTT
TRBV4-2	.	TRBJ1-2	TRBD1	CASSQGAGGKGNGYTF	TGTGCCAGCAGCCAAGGGGCAGGGGGTAAGGGGAATGGCTACACCTTC
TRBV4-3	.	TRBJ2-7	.	CASSPSGELAYEQYF	TGCGCCAGCAGTCCCTCGGGGGAATTAGCCTACGAGCAGTACTTC
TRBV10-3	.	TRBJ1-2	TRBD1	CAISGQGAYYGYTF	TGTGCCATCAGCGGACAGGGGGCGTACTATGGCTACACCTTC
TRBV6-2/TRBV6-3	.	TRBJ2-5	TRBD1	CASSYTTGEQYF	TGTGCCAGCAGTTACACGACAGGGGAGCAGTACTTC
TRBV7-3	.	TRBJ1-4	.	CASSLTGARKEKLFF	TGTGCCAGCAGCTTAACGGGGGCGCGGAAGGAAAAACTGTTTTTT
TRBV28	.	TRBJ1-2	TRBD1	CASSQIPGQSYGYTF	TGTGCCAGCAGCCAAATACCGGGACAGTCCTATGGCTACACCTTC
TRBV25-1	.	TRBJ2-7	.	CASSDVGEQYF	TGTGCCAGCAGTGATGTGGGCGAGCAGTACTTC
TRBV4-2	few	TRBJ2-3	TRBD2	CASSHGAGGSTDTQYF	TGTGCCAGCAGCCACGGGGCGGGGGGCAGCACAGATACGCAGTATTTT
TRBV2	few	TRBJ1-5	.	CASSVQEGRQPQHF	TGTGCCAGCAGTGTGCAAGAAGGCAGGCAGCCCCAGCATTTT
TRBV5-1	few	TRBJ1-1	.	CASSVTDPGNTEAFF	TGCGCCAGCAGCGTAACAGACCCTGGGAACACTGAAGCTTTCTTT
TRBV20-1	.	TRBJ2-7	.	CSASPNVGLGYEQYF	TGCAGTGCTAGCCCGAATGTGGGTCTGGGCTACGAGCAGTACTTC
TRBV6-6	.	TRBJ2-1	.	CASSYSETGDNEQFF	TGTGCCAGCAGTTACTCTGAGACCGGAGACAATGAGCAGTTCTTC
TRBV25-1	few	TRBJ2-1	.	CASSPARAQFF	TGTGCCAGCAGCCCTGCCAGGGCGCAGTTCTTC
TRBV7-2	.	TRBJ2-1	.	CASSLERVNEQFF	TGTGCCAGCAGCTTAGAAAGGGTAAATGAGCAGTTCTTC
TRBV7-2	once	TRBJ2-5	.	CASSGNWGGGETQYF	TGTGCCAGCAGCGGAAATTGGGGGGGCGGAGAGACCCAGTACTTC
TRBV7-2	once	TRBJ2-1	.	CASSLGQSNVQFF	TGTGCCAGCAGCCTCGGACAGTCCAACGTCCAGTTCTTC
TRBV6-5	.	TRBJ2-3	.	CASSHSTQYF	TGTGCCAGCAGTCACAGTACGCAGTATTTT
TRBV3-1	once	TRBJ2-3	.	CASSLRSSVGTDTQYF	TGTGCCAGCAGCCTCCGGTCTTCTGTCGGCACAGATACGCAGTATTTT
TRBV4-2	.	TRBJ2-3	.	CASSQENVTDTQYF	TGTGCCAGCAGCCAAGAGAACGTGACAGATACGCAGTATTTT
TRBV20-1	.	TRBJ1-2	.	CSARALSDYGYTF	TGCAGTGCTAGAGCATTGTCTGACTATGGCTACACCTTC
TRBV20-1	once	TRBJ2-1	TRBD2	CSESGGINEQFF	TGCAGTGAAAGCGGGGGGATCAATGAGCAGTTCTTC
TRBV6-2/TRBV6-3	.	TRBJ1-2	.	CASSYSGTNYGYTF	TGTGCCAGCAGTTACAGCGGAACTAACTATGGCTACACCTTC
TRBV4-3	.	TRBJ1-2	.	CASSQVLGTDGYTF	TGCGCCAGCAGCCAAGTGCTCGGGACGGATGGCTACACCTTC
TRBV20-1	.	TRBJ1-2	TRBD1	CSAKSGQFNYGYTF	TGCAGTGCTAAATCGGGACAGTTCAACTATGGCTACACCTTC
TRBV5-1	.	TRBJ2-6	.	CASRQVSSGANVLTF	TGCGCCAGCAGGCAGGTCAGCTCTGGGGCCAACGTCCTGACTTTC
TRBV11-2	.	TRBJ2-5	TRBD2	CASSSPGRKETQYF	TGTGCCAGCAGCTCCCCCGGGAGGAAGGAGACCCAGTACTTC
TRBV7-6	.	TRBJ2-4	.	CASSPIQGNIQYF	TGTGCCAGCAGCCCGATACAGGGCAACATTCAGTACTTC
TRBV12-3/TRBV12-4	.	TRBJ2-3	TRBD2	CATTLRSGVPSDTQYF	TGTGCCACGACCCTACGCAGCGGGGTCCCATCAGATACGCAGTATTTT
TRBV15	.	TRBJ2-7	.	CATSRAPGALRGYEQYF	TGTGCCACCAGCAGAGCTCCGGGAGCCTTGAGGGGCTACGAGCAGTACTTC
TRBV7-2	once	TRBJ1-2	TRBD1	CASSHRTGGRVDGYTF	TGTGCCAGCAGCCATCGGACAGGGGGACGTGTGGATGGCTACACCTTC
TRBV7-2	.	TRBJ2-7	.	CASSFKAIGTYEQYF	TGTGCCAGCAGCTTCAAGGCGATTGGGACCTACGAGCAGTACTTC
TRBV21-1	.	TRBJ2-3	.	CASSKALPRGVTDTQYF	TGTGCCAGCAGCAAAGCGCTGCCACGGGGTGTAACAGATACGCAGTATTTT
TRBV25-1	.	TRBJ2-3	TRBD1	CASSTNRDRGEDTQYF	TGTGCCAGCAGTACCAACCGGGACAGGGGGGAGGATACGCAGTATTTT
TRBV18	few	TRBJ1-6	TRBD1	CASSPDRGYSPLHF	TGTGCCAGCTCACCGGACAGGGGATATTCACCCCTCCACTTT
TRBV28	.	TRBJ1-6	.	CASSLLGISYNSPLHF	TGTGCCAGCAGTTTATTGGGGATCTCCTATAATTCACCCCTCCACTTT
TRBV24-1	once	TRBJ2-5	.	CATSDWRGAGQETQYF	TGTGCCACCAGTGATTGGAGGGGGGCGGGACAAGAGACCCAGTACTTC
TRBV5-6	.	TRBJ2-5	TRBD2	CASSLLSGGVEGETQYF	TGTGCCAGCAGCTTGCTTAGCGGGGGCGTCGAGGGAGAGACCCAGTACTTC
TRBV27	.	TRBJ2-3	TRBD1	CASSTGTGPTDTQYF	TGTGCCAGCAGTACCGGGACAGGGCCCACAGATACGCAGTATTTT
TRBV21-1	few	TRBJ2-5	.	CASSNCSSGRGFQETQYF	TGTGCCAGCAGCAACTGTTCTAGCGGGAGGGGCTTCCAAGAGACCCAGTACTTC
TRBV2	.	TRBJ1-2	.	CASSVEGYGGYTF	TGTGCCAGCAGTGTGGAGGGTTATGGAGGCTACACCTTC
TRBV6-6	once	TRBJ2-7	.	CASKGAGWTYEQYF	TGTGCCAGCAAAGGGGCAGGGTGGACCTACGAGCAGTACTTC
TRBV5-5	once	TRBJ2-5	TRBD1	CASSLGQGLLQETQYF	TGTGCCAGCAGTTTAGGACAGGGACTCCTCCAAGAGACCCAGTACTTC
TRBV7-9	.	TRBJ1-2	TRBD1	CASRVTGGAYGYTF	TGTGCCAGCAGAGTCACAGGGGGCGCCTATGGCTACACCTTC
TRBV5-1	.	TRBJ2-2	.	CASSLSEGTNTGELFF	TGCGCCAGCAGCTTGAGTGAGGGGACGAACACCGGGGAGCTGTTTTTT
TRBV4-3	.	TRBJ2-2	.	CASSQIGSGELFF	TGCGCCAGCAGCCAAATCGGGTCCGGGGAGCTGTTTTTT
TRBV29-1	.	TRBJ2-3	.	CSVGPGDTQYF	TGCAGCGTCGGACCAGGGGATACGCAGTATTTT
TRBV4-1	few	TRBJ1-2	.	CASSQDRLKDGNYGYTF	TGCGCCAGCAGCCAAGACCGCCTGAAGGACGGCAACTATGGCTACACCTTC
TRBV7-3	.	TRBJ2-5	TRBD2	CASSPGGLAGETQYF	TGTGCCAGCAGTCCCGGGGGGTTGGCGGGAGAGACCCAGTACTTC
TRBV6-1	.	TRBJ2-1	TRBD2	CASSAGTSGPGGEQFF	TGTGCCAGCAGTGCCGGGACTAGCGGGCCAGGTGGGGAGCAGTTCTTC